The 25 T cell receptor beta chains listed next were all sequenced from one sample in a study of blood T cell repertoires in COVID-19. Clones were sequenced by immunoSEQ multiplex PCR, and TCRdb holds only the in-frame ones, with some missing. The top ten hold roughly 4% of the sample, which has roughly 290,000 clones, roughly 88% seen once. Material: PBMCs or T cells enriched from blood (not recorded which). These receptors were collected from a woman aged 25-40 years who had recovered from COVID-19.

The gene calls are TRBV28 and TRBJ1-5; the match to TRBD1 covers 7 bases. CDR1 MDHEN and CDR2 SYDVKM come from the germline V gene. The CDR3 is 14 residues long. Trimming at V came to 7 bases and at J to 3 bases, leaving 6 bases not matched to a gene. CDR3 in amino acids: CASIQGGPNQPQHF. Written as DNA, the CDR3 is TGTGCCAGCATTCAGGGGGGCCCCAATCAGCCCCAGCATTTT.

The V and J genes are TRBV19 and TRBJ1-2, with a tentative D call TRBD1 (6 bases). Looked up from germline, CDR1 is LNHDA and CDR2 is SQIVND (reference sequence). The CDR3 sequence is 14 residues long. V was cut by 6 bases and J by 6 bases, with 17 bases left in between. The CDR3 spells CASSAGMDSHGYTF. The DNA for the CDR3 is TGTGCCAGTAGCGCCGGGATGGACAGTCATGGCTACACCTTC. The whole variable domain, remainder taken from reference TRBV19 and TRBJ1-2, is DGGITQSPKYLFRKEGQNVTLSCEQNLNHDAMYWYRQDPGQGLRLIYYSQIVNDFQKGDIAEGYSVSREKKESFPLTVTSAQKNPTAFYLCASSAGMDSHGYTFGSGTRLTVV.

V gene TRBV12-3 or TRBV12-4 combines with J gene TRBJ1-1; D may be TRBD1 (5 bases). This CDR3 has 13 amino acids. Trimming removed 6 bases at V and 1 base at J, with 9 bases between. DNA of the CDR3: TGTGCCAGCAGGCGAACAGGGAACACTGAAGCTTTCTTT. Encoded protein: CASRRTGNTEAFF.

CDR3 in DNA: TGTGCCAGCAGCACAACCCCTGACAGGTCGACGTACTTC. This translates into CASSTTPDRSTYF. The V call is TRBV7-2, the J call TRBJ2-7; tentatively, D is TRBD1 (6 bases). Trimming removed 5 bases at V and 12 bases at J, with 20 bases between. Germline V gene sequence: CDR1 SGHTA, CDR2 FQGNSA. This CDR3 is built from 13 residues.

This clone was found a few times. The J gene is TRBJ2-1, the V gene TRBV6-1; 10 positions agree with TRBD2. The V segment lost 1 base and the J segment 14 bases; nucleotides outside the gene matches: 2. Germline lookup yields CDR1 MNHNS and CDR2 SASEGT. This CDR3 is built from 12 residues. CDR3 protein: CASSEGLAGEFF. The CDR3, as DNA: TGTGCCAGCAGTGAAGGACTAGCGGGCGAGTTCTTC.

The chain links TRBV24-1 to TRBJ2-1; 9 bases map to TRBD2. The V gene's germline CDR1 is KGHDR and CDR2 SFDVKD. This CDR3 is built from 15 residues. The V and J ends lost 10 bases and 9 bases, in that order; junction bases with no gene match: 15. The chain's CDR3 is CATEISGSKAGEQFF. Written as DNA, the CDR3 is TGTGCCACAGAGATTAGCGGGAGTAAGGCCGGTGAGCAGTTCTTC.

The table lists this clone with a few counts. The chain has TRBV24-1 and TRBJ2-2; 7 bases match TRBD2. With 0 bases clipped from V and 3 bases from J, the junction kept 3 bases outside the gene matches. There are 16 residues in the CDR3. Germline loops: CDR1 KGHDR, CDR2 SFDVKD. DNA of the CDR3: TGTGCCACCAGTGATTTGGGGGCGGGAGACACCGGGGAGCTGTTTTTT. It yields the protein CATSDLGAGDTGELFF.

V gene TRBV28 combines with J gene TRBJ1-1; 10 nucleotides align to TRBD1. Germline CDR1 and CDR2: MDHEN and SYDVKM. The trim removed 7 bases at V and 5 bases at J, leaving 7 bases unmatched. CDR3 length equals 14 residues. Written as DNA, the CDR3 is TGTGCCAGCACCCGACAGGGGGCAAGGACTGAAGCTTTCTTT. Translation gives CASTRQGARTEAFF.

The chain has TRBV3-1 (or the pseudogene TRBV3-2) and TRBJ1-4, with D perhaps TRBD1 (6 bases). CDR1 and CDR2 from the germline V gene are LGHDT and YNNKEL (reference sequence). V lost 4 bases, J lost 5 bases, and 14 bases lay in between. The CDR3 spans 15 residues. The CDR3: CASSPPYDRNEKLFF. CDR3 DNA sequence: TGTGCCAGCAGCCCCCCCTACGACAGGAATGAAAAACTGTTTTTT.

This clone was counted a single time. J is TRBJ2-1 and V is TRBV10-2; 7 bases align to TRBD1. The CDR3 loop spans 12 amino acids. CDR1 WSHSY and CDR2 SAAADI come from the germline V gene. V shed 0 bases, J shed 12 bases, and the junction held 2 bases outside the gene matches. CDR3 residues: CASSESDRAQFF. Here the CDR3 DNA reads TGCGCCAGCAGTGAGTCAGACAGGGCGCAGTTCTTC.

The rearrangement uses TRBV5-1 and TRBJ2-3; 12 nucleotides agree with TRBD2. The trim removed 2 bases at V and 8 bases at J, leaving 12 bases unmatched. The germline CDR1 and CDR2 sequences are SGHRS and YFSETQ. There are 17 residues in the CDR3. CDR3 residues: CASSFGLAGGSAPTQYF. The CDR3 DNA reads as TGCGCCAGCAGCTTCGGGCTAGCGGGAGGGTCCGCCCCTACGCAGTATTTT. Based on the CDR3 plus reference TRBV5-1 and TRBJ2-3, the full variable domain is KAGVTQTPRYLIKTRGQQVTLSCSPISGHRSVSWYQQTPGQGLQFLFEYFSETQRNKGNFPGRFSGRQFSNSRSEMNVSTLELGDSALYLCASSFGLAGGSAPTQYFGPGTRLTVL.

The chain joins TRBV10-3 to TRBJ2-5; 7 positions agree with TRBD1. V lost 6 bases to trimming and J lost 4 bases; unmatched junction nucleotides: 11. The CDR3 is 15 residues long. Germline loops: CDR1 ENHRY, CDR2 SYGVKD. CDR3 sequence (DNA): TGTGCCATCAGCCCCGGACAGGAGTTAAGAGAGACCCAGTACTTC. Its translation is CAISPGQELRETQYF.

As DNA, the CDR3 is TGTGCCAGCAGTTCTGGGAAGGGGGGGAGGGAGACCCAGTACTTC. As protein: CASSSGKGGRETQYF. The V gene is TRBV6-6, the J gene TRBJ2-5; D may be TRBD2 (7 bases). The V end was cut by 4 bases, the J end by 5 bases, with 17 bases between. CDR1 is MNHNY and CDR2 is SVGAGI in the germline V gene (reference sequence). This CDR3 is 15 amino acids long.

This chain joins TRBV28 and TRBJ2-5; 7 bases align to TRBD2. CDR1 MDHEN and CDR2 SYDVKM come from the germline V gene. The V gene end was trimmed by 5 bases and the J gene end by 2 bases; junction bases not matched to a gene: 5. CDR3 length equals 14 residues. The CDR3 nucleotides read TGTGCCAGCAGTCGCCTGGGGGGGCAAGAGACCCAGTACTTC. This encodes CASSRLGGQETQYF.

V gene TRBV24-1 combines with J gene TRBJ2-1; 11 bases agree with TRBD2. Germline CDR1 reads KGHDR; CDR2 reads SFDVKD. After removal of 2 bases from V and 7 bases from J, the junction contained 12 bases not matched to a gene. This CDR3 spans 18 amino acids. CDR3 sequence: CATSDWDLTSGSANEQFF. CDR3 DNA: TGTGCCACCAGTGATTGGGACCTCACTAGCGGGAGTGCGAATGAGCAGTTCTTC.

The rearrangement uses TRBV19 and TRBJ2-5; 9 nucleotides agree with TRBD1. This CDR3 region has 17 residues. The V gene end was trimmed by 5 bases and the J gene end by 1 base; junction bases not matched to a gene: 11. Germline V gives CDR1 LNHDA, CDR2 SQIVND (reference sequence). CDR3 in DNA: TGTGCCAGTAGTCCTCGGCGGGGACAGGGCGTCCAAGAGACCCAGTACTTC. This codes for CASSPRRGQGVQETQYF.

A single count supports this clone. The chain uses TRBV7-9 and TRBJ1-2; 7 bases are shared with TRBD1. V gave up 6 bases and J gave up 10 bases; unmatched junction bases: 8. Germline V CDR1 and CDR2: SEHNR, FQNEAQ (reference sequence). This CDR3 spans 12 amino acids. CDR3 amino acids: CASSQNRGYYTF. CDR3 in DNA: TGTGCCAGCAGTCAGAACAGGGGCTACTACACCTTC.

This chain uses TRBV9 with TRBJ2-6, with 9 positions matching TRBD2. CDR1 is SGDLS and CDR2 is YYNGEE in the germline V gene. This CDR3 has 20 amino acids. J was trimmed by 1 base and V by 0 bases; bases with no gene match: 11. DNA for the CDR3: TGTGCCAGCAGCGTAGCGGCGGGAGGGGAAATCCTTTCTGGGGCCAACGTCCTGACTTTC. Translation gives CASSVAAGGEILSGANVLTF.

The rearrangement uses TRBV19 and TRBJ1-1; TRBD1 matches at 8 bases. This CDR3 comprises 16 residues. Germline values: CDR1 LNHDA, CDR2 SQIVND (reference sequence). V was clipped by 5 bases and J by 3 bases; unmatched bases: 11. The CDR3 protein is CASSLAAGGADTEAFF. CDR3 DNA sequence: TGTGCCAGTAGTCTGGCGGCAGGGGGCGCGGACACTGAAGCTTTCTTT.

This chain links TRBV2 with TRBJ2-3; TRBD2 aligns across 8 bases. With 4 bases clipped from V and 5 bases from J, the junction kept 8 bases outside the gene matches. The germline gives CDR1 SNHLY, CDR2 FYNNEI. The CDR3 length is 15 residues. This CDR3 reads CASSALAAGGDTQYF. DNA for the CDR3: TGTGCCAGCAGTGCTCTAGCGGCGGGAGGAGATACGCAGTATTTT.

CDR3 region: CASSFSGNTYNEQFF. The CDR3 DNA follows: TGTGCCAGCAGCTTTAGCGGGAACACCTACAATGAGCAGTTCTTC. The V gene is TRBV6-5, the J gene TRBJ2-1, with 8 bases identical to TRBD2. CDR1 MNHEY and CDR2 SVGAGI come from the germline V gene. This CDR3 has 15 amino acids. V was pared by 6 bases and J by 2 bases, with 6 bases of the junction left unmatched.

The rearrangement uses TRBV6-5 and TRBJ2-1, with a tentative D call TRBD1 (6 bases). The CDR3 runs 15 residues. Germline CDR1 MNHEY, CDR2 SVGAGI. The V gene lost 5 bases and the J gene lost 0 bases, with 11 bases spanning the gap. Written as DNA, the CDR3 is TGTGCCAGCAGTCAACAGGGCAGCTCCTACAATGAGCAGTTCTTC. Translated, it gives CASSQQGSSYNEQFF.

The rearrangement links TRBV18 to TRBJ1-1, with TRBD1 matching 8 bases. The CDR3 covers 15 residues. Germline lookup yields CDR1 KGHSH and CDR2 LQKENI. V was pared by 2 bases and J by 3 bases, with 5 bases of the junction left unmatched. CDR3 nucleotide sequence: TGTGCCAGCTCACCAGCGGCAGGGGGCCACACTGAAGCTTTCTTT. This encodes CASSPAAGGHTEAFF.

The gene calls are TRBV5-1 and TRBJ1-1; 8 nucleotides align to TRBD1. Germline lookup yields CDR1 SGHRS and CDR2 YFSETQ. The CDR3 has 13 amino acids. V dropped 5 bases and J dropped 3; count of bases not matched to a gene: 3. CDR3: CASRMDRDTEAFF. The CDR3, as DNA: TGCGCCAGCAGGATGGACAGGGACACTGAAGCTTTCTTT.

The CDR3 DNA reads as TGTGCCAGCAGACAGGACAGGACTATCCAAGAGACCCAGTACTTC. As protein: CASRQDRTIQETQYF. The chain employs TRBV5-5 and TRBJ2-5; tentatively, D is TRBD1 (7 bases). In germline, CDR1 is SGHKS, CDR2 YYEKEE (reference sequence). Trimming removed 5 bases from V and 1 base from J, with 15 bases in between. This CDR3 contains 15 residues.